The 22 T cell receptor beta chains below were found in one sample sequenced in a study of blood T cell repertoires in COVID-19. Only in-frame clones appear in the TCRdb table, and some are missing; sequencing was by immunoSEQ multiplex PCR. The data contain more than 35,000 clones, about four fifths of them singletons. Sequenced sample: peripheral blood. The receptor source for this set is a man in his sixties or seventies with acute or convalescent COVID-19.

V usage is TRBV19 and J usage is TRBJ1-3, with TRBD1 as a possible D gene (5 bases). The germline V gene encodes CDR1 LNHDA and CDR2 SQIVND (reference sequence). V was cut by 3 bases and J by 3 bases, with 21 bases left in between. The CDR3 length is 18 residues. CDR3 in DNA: TGTGCCAGTAGTATTTTTGTCTCAACAGGTGGAAGTGGAAACACCATATATTTT. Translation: CASSIFVSTGGSGNTIYF.

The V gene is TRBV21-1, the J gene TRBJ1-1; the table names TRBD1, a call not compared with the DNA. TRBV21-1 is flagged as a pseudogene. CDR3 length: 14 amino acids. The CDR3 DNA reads TGTGCCAGCAGCAAAGAGGGGGTTTTCTCTGAAGCTTTCTTT. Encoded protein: CASSKEGVFSEAFF.

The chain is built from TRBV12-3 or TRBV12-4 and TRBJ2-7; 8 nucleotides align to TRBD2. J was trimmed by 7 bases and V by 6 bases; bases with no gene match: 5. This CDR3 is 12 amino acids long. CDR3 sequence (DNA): TGTGCCAGCAGGCAGCGGGAGTGGGAGCAGTACTTC. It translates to CASRQREWEQYF.

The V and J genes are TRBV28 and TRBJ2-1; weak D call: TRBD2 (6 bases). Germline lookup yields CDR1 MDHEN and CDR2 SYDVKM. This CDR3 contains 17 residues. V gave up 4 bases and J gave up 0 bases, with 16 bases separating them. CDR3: CASSSVAGSSSYNEQFF. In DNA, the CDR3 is TGTGCCAGCAGTTCGGTTGCGGGATCGAGCTCCTACAATGAGCAGTTCTTC. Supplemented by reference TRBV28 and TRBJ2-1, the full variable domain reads DVKVTQSSRYLVKRTGEKVFLECVQDMDHENMFWYRQDPGLGLRLIYFSYDVKMKEKGDIPEGYSVSREKKERFSLILESASTNQTSMYLCASSSVAGSSSYNEQFFGPGTRLTVL.

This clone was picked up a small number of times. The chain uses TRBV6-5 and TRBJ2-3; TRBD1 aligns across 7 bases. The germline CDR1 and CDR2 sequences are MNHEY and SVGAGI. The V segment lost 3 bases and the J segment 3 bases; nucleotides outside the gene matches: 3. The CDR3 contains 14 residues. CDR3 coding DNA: TGTGCCAGCAGTTATGACAGGGAAACAGATACGCAGTATTTT. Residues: CASSYDRETDTQYF.

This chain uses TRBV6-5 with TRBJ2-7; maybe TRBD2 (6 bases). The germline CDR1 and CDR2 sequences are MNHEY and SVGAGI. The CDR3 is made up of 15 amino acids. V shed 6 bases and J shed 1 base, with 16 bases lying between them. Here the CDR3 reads CASSRGTFASYEQYF. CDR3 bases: TGTGCCAGCAGCCGCGGGACCTTTGCGTCCTACGAGCAGTACTTC.

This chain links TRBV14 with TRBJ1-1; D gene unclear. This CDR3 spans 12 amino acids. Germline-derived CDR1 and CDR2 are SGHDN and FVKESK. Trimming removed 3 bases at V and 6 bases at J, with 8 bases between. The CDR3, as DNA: TGTGCCAGCAGCCAGGGGAGGGCTGAAGCTTTCTTT. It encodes CASSQGRAEAFF.

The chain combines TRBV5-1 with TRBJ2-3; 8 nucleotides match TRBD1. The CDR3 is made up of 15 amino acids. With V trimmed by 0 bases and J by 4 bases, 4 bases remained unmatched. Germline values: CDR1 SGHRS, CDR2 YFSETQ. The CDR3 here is CASSLGQGNPDTQYF. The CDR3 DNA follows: TGCGCCAGCAGCTTGGGACAGGGGAACCCAGATACGCAGTATTTT.

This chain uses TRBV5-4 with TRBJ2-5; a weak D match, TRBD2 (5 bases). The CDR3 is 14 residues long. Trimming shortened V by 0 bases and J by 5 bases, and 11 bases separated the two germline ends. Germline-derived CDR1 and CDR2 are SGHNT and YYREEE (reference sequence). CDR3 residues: CASSLGLRDETQYF. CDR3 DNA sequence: TGTGCCAGCAGCTTGGGCTTACGGGATGAGACCCAGTACTTC.

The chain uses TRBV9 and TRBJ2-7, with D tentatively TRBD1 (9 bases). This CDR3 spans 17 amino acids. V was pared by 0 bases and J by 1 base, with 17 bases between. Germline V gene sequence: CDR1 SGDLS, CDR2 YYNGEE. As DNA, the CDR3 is TGTGCCAGCAGCGTAGCTACGGGGGGGACAGGGTCCTACGAGCAGTACTTC. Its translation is CASSVATGGTGSYEQYF.

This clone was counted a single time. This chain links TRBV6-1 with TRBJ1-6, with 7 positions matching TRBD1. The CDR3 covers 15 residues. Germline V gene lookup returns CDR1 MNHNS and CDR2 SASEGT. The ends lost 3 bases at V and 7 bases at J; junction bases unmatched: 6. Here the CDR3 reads CASSDQTGRNSPLHF. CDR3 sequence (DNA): TGTGCCAGCAGTGATCAGACAGGGCGGAATTCACCCCTCCACTTT.

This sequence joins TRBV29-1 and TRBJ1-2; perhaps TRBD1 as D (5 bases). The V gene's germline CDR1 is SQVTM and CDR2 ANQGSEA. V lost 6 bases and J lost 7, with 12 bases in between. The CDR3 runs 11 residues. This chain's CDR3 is CSVRGRAGYTF. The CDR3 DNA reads TGCAGCGTCCGGGGGAGGGCTGGCTACACCTTC.

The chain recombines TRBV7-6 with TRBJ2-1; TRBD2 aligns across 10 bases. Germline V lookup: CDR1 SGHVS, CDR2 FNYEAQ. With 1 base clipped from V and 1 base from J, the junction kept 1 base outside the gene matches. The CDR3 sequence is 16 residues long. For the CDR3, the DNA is TGTGCCAGCAGCTTAGAGACTAGCGGGTCCTACAATGAGCAGTTCTTC. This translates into CASSLETSGSYNEQFF. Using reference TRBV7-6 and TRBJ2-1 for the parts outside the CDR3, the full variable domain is GAGVSQSPRYKVTKRGQDVALRCDPISGHVSLYWYRQALGQGPEFLTYFNYEAQQDKSGLPNDRFSAERPEGSISTLTIQRTEQRDSAMYRCASSLETSGSYNEQFFGPGTRLTVL.

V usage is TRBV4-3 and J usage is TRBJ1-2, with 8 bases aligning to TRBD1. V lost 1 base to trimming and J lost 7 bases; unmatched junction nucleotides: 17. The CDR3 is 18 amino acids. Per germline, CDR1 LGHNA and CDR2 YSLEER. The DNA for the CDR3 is TGCGCCAGCAGCCAAGGCTCCTTCCAGGGGGCGCTCTCTCGTGGCTACACCTTC. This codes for CASSQGSFQGALSRGYTF.

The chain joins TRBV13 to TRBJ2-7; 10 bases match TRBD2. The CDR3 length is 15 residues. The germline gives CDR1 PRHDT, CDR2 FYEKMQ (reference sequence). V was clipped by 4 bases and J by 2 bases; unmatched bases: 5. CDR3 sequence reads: CASSSGLARPYEQYF. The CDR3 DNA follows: TGTGCCAGCAGCTCGGGACTAGCGCGACCCTACGAGCAGTACTTC.

The CDR3 sequence: CASRIQGSGSPLHF. CDR3 sequence (DNA): TGTGCCAGCAGGATCCAGGGCAGTGGGTCACCCCTCCACTTT. This sequence joins TRBV2 and TRBJ1-6; a weak D match, TRBD1 (5 bases). The CDR3 loop spans 14 amino acids. Deletions cut 6 bases from V and 10 bases from J, with 16 bases between. Germline CDR1 SNHLY, CDR2 FYNNEI. Full variable domain (rest looked up from reference TRBV2 and TRBJ1-6): EPEVTQTPSHQVTQMGQEVILRCVPISNHLYFYWYRQILGQKVEFLVSFYNNEISEKSEIFDDQFSVERPDGSNFTLKIRSTKLEDSAMYFCASRIQGSGSPLHFGNGTRLTVT.

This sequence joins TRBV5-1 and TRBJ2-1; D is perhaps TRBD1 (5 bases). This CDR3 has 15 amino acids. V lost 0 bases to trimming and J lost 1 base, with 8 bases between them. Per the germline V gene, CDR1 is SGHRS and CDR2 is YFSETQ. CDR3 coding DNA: TGCGCCAGCAGCTTGGAAGCAGGGTCCTACAATGAGCAGTTCTTC. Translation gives CASSLEAGSYNEQFF.

CDR3 amino acids: CASSPGTGGYTF. CDR3 sequence (DNA): TGTGCCAGCAGCCCCGGGACAGGAGGCTACACCTTC. The chain links TRBV9 to TRBJ1-2, with 8 bases lining up with TRBD1. V lost 4 bases, J lost 8 bases, and 4 bases stayed unmatched. The CDR3 has 12 residues. CDR1 is SGDLS and CDR2 is YYNGEE in the germline V gene.

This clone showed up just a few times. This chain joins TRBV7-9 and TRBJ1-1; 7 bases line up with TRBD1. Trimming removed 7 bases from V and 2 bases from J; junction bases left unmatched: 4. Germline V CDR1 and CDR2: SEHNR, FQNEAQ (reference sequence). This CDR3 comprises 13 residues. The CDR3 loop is CASKTGRNTEAFF. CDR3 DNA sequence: TGTGCCAGCAAGACAGGGAGAAACACTGAAGCTTTCTTT. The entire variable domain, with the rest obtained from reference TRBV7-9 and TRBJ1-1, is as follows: DTGVSQNPRHKITKRGQNVTFRCDPISEHNRLYWYRQTLGQGPEFLTYFQNEAQLEKSRLLSDRFSAERPKGSFSTLEIQRTEQGDSAMYLCASKTGRNTEAFFGQGTRLTVV.

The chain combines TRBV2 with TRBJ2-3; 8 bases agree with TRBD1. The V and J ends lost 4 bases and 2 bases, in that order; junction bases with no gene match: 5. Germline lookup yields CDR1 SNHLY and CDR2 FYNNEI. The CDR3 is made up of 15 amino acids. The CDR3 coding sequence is TGTGCCAGCAGTGGACAGGGGTCGTTCACAGATACGCAGTATTTT. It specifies CASSGQGSFTDTQYF.

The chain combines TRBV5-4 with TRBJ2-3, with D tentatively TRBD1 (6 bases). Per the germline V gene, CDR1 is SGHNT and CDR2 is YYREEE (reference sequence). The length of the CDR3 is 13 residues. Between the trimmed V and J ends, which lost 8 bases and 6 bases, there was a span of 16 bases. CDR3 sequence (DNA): TGTGCCAGTCAACAGGGTAACTGGGATACGCAGTATTTT. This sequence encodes CASQQGNWDTQYF.

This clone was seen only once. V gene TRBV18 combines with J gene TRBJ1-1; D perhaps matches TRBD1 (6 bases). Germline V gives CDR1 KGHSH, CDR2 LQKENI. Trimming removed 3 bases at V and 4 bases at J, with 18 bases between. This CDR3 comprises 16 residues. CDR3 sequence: CASSPLAGGGGTEAFF. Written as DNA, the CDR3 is TGTGCCAGCTCACCCCTAGCTGGGGGCGGGGGCACTGAAGCTTTCTTT.